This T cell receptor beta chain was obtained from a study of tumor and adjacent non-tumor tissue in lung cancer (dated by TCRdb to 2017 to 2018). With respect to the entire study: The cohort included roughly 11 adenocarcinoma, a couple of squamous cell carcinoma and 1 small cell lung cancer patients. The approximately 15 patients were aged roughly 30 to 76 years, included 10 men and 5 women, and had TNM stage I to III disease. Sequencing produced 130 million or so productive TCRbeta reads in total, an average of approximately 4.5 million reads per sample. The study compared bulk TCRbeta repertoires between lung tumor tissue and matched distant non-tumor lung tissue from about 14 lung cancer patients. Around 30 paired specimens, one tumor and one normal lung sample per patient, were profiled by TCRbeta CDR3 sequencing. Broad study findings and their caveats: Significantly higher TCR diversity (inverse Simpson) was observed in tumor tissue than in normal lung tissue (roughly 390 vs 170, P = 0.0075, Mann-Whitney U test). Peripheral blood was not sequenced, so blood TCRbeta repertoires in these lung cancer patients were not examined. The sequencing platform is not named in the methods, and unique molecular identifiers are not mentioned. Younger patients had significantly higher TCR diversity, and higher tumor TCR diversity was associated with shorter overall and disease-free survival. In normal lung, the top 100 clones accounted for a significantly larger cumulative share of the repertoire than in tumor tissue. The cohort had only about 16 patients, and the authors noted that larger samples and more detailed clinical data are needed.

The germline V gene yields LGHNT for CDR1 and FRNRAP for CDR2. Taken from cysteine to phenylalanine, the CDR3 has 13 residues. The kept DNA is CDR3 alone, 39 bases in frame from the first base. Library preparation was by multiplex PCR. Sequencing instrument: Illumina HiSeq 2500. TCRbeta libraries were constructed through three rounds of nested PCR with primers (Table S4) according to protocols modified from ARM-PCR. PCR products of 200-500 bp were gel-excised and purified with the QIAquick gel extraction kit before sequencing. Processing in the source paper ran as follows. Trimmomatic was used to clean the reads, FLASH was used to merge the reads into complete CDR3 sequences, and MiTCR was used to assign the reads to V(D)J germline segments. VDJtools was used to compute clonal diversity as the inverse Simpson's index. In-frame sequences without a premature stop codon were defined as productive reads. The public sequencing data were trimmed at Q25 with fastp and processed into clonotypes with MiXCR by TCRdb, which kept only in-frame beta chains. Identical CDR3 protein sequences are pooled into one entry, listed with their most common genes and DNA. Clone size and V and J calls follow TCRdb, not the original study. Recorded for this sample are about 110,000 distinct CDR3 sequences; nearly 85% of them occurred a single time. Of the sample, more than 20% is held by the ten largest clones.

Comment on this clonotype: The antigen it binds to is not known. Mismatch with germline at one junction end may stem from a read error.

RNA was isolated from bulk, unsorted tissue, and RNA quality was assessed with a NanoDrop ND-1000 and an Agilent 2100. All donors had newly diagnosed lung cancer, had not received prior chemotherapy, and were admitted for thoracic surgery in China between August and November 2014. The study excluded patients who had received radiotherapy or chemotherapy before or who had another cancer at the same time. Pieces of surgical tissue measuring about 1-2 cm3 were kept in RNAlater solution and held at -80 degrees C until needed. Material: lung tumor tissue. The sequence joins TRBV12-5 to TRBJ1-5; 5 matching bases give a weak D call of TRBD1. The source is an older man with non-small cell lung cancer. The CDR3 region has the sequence CTSGLDRNEPQHF. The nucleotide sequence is TGTACTAGTGGTCTTGACAGAAATGAGCCCCAGCATTTT.